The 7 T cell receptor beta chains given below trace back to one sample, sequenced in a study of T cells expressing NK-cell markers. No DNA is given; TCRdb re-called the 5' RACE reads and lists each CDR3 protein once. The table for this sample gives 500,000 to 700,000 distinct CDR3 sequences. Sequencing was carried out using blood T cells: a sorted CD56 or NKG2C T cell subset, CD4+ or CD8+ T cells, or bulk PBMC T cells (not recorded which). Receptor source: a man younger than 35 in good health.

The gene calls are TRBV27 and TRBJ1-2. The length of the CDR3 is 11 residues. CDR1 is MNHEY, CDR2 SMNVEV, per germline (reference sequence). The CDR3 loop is CASRGVTGYTF.

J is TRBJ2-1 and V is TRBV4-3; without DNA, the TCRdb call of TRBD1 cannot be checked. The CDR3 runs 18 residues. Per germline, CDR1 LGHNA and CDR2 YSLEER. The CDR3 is CASRGPGHVGGSYNEQFF.

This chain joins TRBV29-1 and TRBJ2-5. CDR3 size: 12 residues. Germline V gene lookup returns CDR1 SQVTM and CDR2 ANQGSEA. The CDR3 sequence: CSVGVGMETQYF.

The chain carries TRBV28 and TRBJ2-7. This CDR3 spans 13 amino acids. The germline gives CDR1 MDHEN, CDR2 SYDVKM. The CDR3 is CASSPQGGNEQYF.

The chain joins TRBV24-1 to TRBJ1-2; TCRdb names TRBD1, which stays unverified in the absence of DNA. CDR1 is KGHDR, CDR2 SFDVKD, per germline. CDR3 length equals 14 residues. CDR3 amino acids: CATSPPGGDYGYTF.

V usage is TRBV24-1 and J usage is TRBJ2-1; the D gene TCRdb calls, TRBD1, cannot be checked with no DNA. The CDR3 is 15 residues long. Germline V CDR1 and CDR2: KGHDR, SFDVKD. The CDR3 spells CATSDARTGVNEQFF.

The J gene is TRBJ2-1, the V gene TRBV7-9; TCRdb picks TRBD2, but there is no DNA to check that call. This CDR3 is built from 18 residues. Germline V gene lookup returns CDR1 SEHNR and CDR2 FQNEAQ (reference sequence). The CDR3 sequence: CASRGFLLRAGRDGEQFF.